This T cell receptor (beta chain) was observed in a study of OX40 agonist ivuxolimab in advanced cancers. Using immunoSEQ multiplex PCR, the repertoire was profiled, and TCRdb retains in-frame clones only, with some absent. The sample yields approximately 40,000 clones, nearly 90% seen once. With 6 bases clipped from V and 9 bases from J, the junction kept 9 bases outside the gene matches. This CDR3 is built from 15 residues. The germline V gene encodes CDR1 MNHEY and CDR2 SMNVEV (reference sequence). The genes are TRBV27 and TRBJ1-6; 9 nucleotides agree with TRBD1. The source was CD4+ or CD8+ T cells sorted from blood, collected in a trial of the OX40 agonist ivuxolimab. The TCR was taken from an adult with an advanced solid tumor such as melanoma, head and neck, liver or kidney cancer. CDR3 residues: CASRTRDRVSSPLHF. In nucleotides, the CDR3 is TGTGCCAGCAGAACCCGGGACAGGGTTTCTTCACCCCTCCACTTT.